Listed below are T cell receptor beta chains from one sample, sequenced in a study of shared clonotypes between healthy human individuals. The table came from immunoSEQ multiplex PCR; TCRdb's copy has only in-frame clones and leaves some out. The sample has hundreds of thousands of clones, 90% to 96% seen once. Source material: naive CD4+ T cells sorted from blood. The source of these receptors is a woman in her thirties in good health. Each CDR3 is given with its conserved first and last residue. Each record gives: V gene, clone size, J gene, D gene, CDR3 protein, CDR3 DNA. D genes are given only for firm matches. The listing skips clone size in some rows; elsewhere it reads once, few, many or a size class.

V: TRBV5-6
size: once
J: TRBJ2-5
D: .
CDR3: CASSLVWGTQETQYF
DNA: TGTGCCAGCAGCTTGGTTTGGGGGACGCAAGAGACCCAGTACTTC

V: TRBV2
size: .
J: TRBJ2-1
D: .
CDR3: CASSERGGGSYNEQFF
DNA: TGTGCCAGCAGTGAACGAGGGGGAGGCTCCTACAATGAGCAGTTCTTC

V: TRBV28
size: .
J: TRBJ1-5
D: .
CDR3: CASSPQPPQANQPQHF
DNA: TGTGCCAGCAGTCCCCAACCACCGCAGGCCAATCAGCCCCAGCATTTT

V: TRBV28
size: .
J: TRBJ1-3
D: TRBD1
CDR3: CASRGQRLSLSGNTIYF
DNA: TGTGCCAGCAGGGGACAGAGGCTTAGTCTCTCTGGAAACACCATATATTTT

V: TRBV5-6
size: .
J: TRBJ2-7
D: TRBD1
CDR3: CASSLRMDRASYEQYF
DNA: TGTGCCAGCAGCTTGCGTATGGACAGGGCTTCCTACGAGCAGTACTTC

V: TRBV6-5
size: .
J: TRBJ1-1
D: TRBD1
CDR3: CASRPTGGAYTEAFF
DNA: TGTGCCAGCAGGCCTACAGGGGGCGCGTACACTGAAGCTTTCTTT

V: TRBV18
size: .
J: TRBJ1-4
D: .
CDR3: CASSPPQGGEKLFF
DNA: TGTGCCAGCTCCCCACCGCAGGGCGGCGAAAAACTGTTTTTT

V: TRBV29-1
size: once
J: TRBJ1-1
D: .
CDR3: CSVRQITEAFF
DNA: TGCAGCGTTAGGCAGATAACTGAAGCTTTCTTT

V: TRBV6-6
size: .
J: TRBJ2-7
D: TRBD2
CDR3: CASSISGGYYEQYF
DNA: TGTGCCAGCAGTATTAGCGGGGGGTACTACGAGCAGTACTTC

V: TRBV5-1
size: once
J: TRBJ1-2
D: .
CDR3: CASSLDMGLAPYGYTF
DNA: TGCGCCAGCAGCTTGGATATGGGTCTCGCCCCGTATGGCTACACCTTC

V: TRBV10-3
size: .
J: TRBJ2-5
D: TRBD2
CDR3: CAISESKGLAGSQETQYF
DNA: TGTGCCATCAGTGAGTCTAAAGGACTAGCGGGAAGCCAAGAGACCCAGTACTTC

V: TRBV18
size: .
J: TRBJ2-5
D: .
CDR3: CASSAPGMGQETQYF
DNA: TGTGCCAGCTCAGCCCCAGGGATGGGGCAAGAGACCCAGTACTTC

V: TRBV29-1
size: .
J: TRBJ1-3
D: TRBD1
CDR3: CSVAGQGAGNTIYF
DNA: TGCAGCGTGGCCGGACAGGGGGCTGGAAACACCATATATTTT

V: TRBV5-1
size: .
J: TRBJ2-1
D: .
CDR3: CASSLGRDLSYNEQFF
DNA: TGCGCCAGCAGCTTGGGGAGGGACCTCTCCTACAATGAGCAGTTCTTC

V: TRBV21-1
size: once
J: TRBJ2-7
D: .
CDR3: CASSMGQGASYEQYF
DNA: TGTGCCAGCAGCATGGGACAGGGGGCGTCCTACGAGCAGTACTTC

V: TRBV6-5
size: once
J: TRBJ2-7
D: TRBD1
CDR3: CASSAAPGQPEEQYF
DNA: TGTGCCAGCAGTGCCGCCCCGGGACAGCCGGAAGAGCAGTACTTC

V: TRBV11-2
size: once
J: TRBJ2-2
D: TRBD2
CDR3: CASSRVGLAGGTGELFF
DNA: TGTGCCAGCAGCAGAGTAGGACTAGCGGGAGGAACCGGGGAGCTGTTTTTT

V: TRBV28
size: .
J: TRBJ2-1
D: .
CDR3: CASSPGDRSNEQFF
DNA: TGTGCCAGCAGTCCAGGGGACCGATCTAATGAGCAGTTCTTC

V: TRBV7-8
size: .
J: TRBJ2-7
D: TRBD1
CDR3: CASSLDTGTGDEQYF
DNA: TGTGCCAGCAGCTTAGACACCGGGACAGGGGACGAGCAGTACTTC

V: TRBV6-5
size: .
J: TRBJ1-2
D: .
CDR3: CASSSPRVFNYGYTF
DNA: TGTGCCAGCAGCTCCCCTCGGGTATTTAACTATGGCTACACCTTC

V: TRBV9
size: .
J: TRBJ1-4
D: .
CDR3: CASSLGVQPTNEKLFF
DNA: TGTGCCAGCAGCCTCGGCGTGCAACCAACTAATGAAAAACTGTTTTTT

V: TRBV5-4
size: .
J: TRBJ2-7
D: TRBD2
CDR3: CASSPTSGRISSYEQYF
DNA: TGTGCCAGCAGCCCGACTAGCGGGAGGATTAGCTCCTACGAGCAGTACTTC

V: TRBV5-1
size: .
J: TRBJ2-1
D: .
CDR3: CASSRGYNEQFF
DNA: TGCGCCAGCAGCAGGGGCTACAATGAGCAGTTCTTC

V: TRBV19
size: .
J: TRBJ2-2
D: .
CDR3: CASSIGFQVGTGELFF
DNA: TGTGCCAGTAGTATTGGATTCCAGGTGGGCACCGGGGAGCTGTTTTTT